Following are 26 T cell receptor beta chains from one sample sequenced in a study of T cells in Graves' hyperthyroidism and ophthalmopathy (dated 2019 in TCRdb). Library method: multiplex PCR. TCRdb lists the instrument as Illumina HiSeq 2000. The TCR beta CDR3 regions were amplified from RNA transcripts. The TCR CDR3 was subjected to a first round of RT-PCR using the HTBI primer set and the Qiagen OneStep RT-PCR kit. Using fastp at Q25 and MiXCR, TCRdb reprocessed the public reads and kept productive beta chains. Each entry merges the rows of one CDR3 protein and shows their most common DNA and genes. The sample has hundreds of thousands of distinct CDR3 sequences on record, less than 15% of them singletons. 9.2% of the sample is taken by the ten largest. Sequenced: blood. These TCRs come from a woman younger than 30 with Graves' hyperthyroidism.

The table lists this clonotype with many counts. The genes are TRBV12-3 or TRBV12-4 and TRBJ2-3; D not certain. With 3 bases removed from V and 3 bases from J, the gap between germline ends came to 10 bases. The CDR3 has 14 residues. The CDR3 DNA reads TGTGCCAGCAGTTTTTCTAGGATAACAGATACGCAGTATTTT. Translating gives CASSFSRITDTQYF.

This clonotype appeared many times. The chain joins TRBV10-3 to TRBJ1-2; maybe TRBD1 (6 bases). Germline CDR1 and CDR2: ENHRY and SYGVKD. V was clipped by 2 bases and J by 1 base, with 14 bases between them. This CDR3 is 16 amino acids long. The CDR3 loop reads CAISEAQGGGNYGYTF. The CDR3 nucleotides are TGTGCCATCAGTGAGGCACAGGGAGGGGGTAACTATGGCTACACCTTC.

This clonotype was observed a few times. The CDR3 nucleotides read TGCGCCAGCAGCCAAGATCGTGGGGGGGATGAGACCCAGTACTTC. Translation gives CASSQDRGGDETQYF. The rearrangement links TRBV4-1 to TRBJ2-5; TRBD2 matches 7 bases. This CDR3 comprises 15 residues. CDR1 MGHRA and CDR2 YSYEKL come from the germline V gene. V shed 0 bases and J 5 bases; nucleotides not matched to a gene: 6.

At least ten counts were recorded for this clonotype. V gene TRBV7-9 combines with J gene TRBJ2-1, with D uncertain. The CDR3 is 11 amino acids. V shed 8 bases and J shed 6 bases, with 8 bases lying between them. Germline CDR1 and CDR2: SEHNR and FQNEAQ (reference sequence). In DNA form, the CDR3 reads TGTGCCAGCCGTAGGTCCAATGAGCAGTTCTTC. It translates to CASRRSNEQFF.

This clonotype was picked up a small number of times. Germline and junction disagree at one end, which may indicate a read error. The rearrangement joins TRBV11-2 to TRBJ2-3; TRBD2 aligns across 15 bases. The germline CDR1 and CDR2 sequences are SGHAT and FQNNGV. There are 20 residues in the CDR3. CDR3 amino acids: CASSQGTGLAGGGSTDTQYF. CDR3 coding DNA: TGCGCCAGCAGCCAAGGGACGGGACTAGCGGGAGGAGGGAGCACAGATACGCAGTATTTT.

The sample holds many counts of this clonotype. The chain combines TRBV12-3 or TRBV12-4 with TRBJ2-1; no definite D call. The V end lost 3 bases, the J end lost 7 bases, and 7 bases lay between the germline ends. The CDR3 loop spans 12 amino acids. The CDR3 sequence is CASSLGWNEQFF. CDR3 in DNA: TGTGCCAGCAGTTTGGGGTGGAATGAGCAGTTCTTC.

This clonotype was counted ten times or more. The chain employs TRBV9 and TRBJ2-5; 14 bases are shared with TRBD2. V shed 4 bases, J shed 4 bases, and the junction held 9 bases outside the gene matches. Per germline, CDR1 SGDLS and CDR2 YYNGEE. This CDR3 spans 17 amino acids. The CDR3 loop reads CASSWEEGTSGRETQYF. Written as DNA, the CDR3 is TGTGCCAGCAGCTGGGAAGAGGGGACTAGCGGGAGAGAGACCCAGTACTTC.

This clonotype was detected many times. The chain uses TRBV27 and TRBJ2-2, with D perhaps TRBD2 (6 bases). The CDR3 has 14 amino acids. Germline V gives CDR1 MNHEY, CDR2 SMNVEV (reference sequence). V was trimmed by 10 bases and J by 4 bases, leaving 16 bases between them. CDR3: CATLAKRGTGELFF. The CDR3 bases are TGTGCCACCCTAGCGAAAAGGGGCACCGGGGAGCTGTTTTTT.

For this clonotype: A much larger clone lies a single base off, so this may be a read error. CDR3 in DNA: TGTGCCAGCAGTTTCCGTAGCGGGAGGCACAATGAGCAGTACTTC. It specifies CASSFRSGRHNEQYF. The chain combines TRBV12-3 or TRBV12-4 with TRBJ2-7, with 10 positions matching TRBD2. The CDR3 covers 15 residues. V lost 3 bases and J lost 7; bases outside the gene matches: 9.

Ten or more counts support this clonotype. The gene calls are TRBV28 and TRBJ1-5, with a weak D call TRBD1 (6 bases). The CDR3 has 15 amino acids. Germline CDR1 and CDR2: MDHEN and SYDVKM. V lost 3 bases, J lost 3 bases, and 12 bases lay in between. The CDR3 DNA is TGTGCCAGCAGTTTCGTGGCAGGGGACAATCAGCCCCAGCATTTT. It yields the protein CASSFVAGDNQPQHF.

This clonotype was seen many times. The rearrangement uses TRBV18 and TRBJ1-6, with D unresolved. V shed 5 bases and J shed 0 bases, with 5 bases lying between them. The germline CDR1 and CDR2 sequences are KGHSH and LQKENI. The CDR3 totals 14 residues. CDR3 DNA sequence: TGTGCCAGCTCATCGAGCTCCTATAATTCACCCCTCCACTTT. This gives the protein CASSSSSYNSPLHF.

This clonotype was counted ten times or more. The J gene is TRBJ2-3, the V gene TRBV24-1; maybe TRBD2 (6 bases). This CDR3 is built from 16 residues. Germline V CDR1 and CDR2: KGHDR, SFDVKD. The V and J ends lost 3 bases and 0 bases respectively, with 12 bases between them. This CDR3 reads CATSDGTGPSTDTQYF. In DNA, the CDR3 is TGTGCCACCAGTGATGGGACTGGACCTAGCACAGATACGCAGTATTTT.

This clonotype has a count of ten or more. The CDR3 spells CASSQEGGEQFF. CDR3 in DNA: TGTGCCAGCAGCCAAGAGGGGGGTGAGCAGTTCTTC. The chain uses TRBV3-1 and TRBJ2-1, with a weak D call TRBD2 (6 bases). CDR3 length equals 12 residues. The V gene's germline CDR1 is LGHDT and CDR2 YNNKEL (reference sequence). Trimming cost V 0 bases and J 9 bases, with 6 bases left between them.

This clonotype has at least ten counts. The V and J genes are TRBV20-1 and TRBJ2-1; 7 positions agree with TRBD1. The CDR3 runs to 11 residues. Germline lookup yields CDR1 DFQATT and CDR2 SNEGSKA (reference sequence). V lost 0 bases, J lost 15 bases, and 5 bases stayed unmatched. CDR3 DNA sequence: TGCAGTGCTAGAGATCGACAGGGACGGTTCTTC. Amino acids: CSARDRQGRFF.

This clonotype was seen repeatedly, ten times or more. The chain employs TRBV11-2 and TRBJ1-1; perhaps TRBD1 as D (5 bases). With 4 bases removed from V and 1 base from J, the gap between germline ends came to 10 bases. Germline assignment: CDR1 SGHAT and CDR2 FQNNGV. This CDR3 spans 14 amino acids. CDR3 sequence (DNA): TGTGCCAGCAGCTCTTTAGGGGCGAACACTGAAGCTTTCTTT. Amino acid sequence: CASSSLGANTEAFF.

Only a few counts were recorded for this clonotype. DNA for the CDR3: TGTGCCAGCAGTGAAGATCGGGGTAACAGCAGAGCTTTCTTT. It codes for CASSEDRGNSRAFF. The chain combines TRBV25-1 with TRBJ1-1; no definite D call. Germline CDR1 reads MGHDK; CDR2 reads SYGVNS. V was cut by 2 bases and J by 10 bases, with 17 bases left in between. This CDR3 has 14 amino acids. Complete variable domain (other parts from reference TRBV25-1 and TRBJ1-1): EADIYQTPRYLVIGTGKKITLECSQTMGHDKMYWYQQDPGMELHLIHYSYGVNSTEKGDLSSESTVSRIRTEHFPLTLESARPSHTSQYLCASSEDRGNSRAFFGQGTRLTVV.

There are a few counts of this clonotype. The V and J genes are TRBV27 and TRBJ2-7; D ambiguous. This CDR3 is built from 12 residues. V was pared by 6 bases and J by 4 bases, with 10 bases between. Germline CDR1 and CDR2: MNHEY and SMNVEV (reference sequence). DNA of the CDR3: TGTGCCAGCAGCTCTGTGGGATACGAGCAGTACTTC. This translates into CASSSVGYEQYF.

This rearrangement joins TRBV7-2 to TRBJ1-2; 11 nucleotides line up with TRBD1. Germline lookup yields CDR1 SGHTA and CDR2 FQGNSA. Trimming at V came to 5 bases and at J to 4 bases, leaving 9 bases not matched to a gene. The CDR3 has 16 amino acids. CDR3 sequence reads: CASSKGQGAGSYGYTF. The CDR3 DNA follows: TGTGCCAGCAGCAAAGGACAGGGGGCGGGAAGCTATGGCTACACCTTC.

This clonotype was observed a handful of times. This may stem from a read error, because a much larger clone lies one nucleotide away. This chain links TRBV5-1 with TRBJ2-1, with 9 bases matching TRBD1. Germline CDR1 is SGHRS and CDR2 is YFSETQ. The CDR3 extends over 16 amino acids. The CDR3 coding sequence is TGCACCAGCAGCCACGGAGACAGGGGGGCCTACAATGAGCAGTTCTTC. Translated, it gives CTSSHGDRGAYNEQFF.

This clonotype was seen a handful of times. The CDR3 loop reads CASSRTGGASIQYF. The CDR3 nucleotides read TGTGCCAGCAGCCGGACAGGGGGCGCGAGCATTCAGTACTTC. J is TRBJ2-4 and V is TRBV7-9; 11 bases align to TRBD1. V shed 5 bases and J 9 bases; nucleotides not matched to a gene: 6. This CDR3 comprises 14 residues. The germline gives CDR1 SEHNR, CDR2 FQNEAQ (reference sequence).

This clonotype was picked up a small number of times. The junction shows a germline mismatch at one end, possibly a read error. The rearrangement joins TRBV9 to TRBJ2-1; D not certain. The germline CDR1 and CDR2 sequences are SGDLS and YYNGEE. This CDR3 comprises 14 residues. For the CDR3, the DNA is TGTGCCAGCAGCGTAAGTTCCCGGGTAAATGAGCAATTCTTC. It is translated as CASSVSSRVNEQFF. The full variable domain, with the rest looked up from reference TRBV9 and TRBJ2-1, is DSGVTQTPKHLITATGQRVTLRCSPRSGDLSVYWYQQSLDQGLQFLIQYYNGEERAKGNILERFSAQQFPDLHSELNLSSLELGDSALYFCASSVSSRVNEQFFGPGTRLTVL.

CDR3 residues: CAISESGQTEKLFF. CDR3 DNA sequence: TGTGCCATCAGTGAGTCGGGGCAGACTGAAAAACTGTTTTTT. This chain joins TRBV10-3 and TRBJ1-4, with D possibly being TRBD1 (5 bases). The V and J ends lost 0 bases and 7 bases respectively, with 9 bases between them. Germline CDR1 ENHRY, CDR2 SYGVKD. This CDR3 has 14 amino acids.

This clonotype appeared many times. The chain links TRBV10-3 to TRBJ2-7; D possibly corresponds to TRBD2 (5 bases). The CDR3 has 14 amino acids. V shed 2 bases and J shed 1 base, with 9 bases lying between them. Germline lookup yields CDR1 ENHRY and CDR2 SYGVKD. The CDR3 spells CAISEPRESYEQYF. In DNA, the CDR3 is TGTGCCATCAGTGAGCCCCGGGAATCCTACGAGCAGTACTTC.

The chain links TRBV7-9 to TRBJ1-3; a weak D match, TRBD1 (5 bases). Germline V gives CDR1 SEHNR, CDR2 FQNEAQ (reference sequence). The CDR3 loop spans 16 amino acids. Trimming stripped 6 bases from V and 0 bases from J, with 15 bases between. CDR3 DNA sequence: TGTGCCAGCAGACCACTTGACAGCTACTCTGGAAACACCATATATTTT. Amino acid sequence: CASRPLDSYSGNTIYF.

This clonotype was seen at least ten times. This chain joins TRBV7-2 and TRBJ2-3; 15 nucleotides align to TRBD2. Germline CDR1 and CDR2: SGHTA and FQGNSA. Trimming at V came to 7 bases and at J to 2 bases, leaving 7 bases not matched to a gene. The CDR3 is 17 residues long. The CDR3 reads CASTGTSGGLYTDTQYF. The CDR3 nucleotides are TGTGCCAGCACCGGGACTAGCGGGGGGCTTTACACAGATACGCAGTATTTT.

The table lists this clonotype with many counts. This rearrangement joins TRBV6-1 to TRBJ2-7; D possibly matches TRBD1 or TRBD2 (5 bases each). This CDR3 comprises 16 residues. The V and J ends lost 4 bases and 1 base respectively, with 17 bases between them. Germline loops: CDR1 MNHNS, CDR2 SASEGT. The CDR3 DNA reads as TGTGCCAGCAGTGCTCCATTGAGGGGTTCGTCCTACGAGCAGTACTTC. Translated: CASSAPLRGSSYEQYF.